Listed below are T cell receptor beta chains from one sample, sequenced in a study of CD8+ T cells in alopecia areata. The method was immunoSEQ multiplex PCR; TCRdb's version includes in-frame clones alone and lacks a portion of them. The sample shows fewer than 250,000 clones, around 43% of them seen only once. The specimen was CD4+ T cells sorted from blood, collected at approximately week 36, from a patient treated with tofacitinib. The source is a human donor with alopecia areata. Both conserved end residues are trimmed from each CDR3. Clone size appears in some rows only: once, few, many, or a class for an expanded clone.

J gene	V gene	clone size	CDR3 protein
TRBJ2-7	TRBV2	.	ASRRDRGPYEQY
TRBJ2-1	TRBV5-1	.	ASVLSGSSYNEQF
TRBJ2-1	TRBV7-8	.	ASSWGTSGGSREQF
TRBJ2-1	TRBV7-2	.	ASSTRTGGMTGNEQF
TRBJ2-1	TRBV27	.	ASSPPGLGNNEQF
TRBJ2-7	TRBV30	.	AWSVRTGGSYEQY
TRBJ1-1	TRBV27	.	ASSVQGPMNTEAF
TRBJ2-6	TRBV19	.	ASSIDPPRGTEVRASGANVLT
TRBJ1-4	TRBV15	.	ATSRAAGATNEKLF
TRBJ2-7	TRBV5-4	.	ASSLGGQGTEQY
TRBJ2-3	TRBV5-6	.	ASSFGTRTTDTQY
TRBJ2-4	TRBV7-2	.	ASSPDRILAKNIQY
TRBJ1-2	TRBV30	.	AWRPDSSGYT
TRBJ1-2	TRBV30	once	AWHPQGNYGYT
TRBJ1-5	TRBV4-1	few	ASSQPTGNQPQH
TRBJ2-7	TRBV2	.	ASSETGQGAYEQY
TRBJ2-1	TRBV20-1	.	SAGTPNEQF
TRBJ2-2	TRBV30	.	AWSLGLSIRTGELF
TRBJ1-1	TRBV29-1	.	SVSSQGDTEAF
TRBJ2-7	TRBV2	.	ASSDPWSEQY
TRBJ2-7	TRBV5-4	.	ASSQTGPYEQY
TRBJ2-2	TRBV2	many	ASSRQGANTGELF
TRBJ1-2	TRBV4-3	.	ASSQQGSNYGYT
TRBJ2-7	TRBV2	.	ASSEGYYEQY
TRBJ2-1	TRBV19	.	ASRGVATLEQF
TRBJ1-5	TRBV4-1	few	ASSQDGPGINQPQH
TRBJ2-7	TRBV30	few	AWIRDYYEQY
TRBJ2-5	TRBV27	.	ASSLSGRGAETQY
TRBJ1-4	TRBV7-8	few	ASSSGTENEKLF
TRBJ2-7	TRBV9	.	ASSPSGTYSYEQY
TRBJ1-1	TRBV18	.	ASSPLRGQMNTEAF
TRBJ2-3	TRBV29-1	few	SATKGGITDTQY
TRBJ2-3	TRBV6-5	.	ASSYTGTSGSGTQY
TRBJ2-2	TRBV2	.	ASSESTGELF
TRBJ2-5	TRBV27	.	ASSLSRTSGQKETQY
TRBJ2-3	TRBV6-4	.	ATRNTDTQY
TRBJ2-2	TRBV7-9	.	ASSPPGGRDTGELF
TRBJ2-5	TRBV7-2	.	ASSLQVGETQY
TRBJ1-3	TRBV25-1	few	ASSGASGNTIY
TRBJ2-1	TRBV29-1	.	SGGLGSSYNEQF